A single sample is the source of the 10 T cell receptor beta chains below, sequenced in a study of sequential checkpoint blockade in melanoma. Clones were read by immunoSEQ multiplex PCR, and TCRdb kept only the in-frame ones, dropping some. The sample includes 10,000 or so clones, under 30% of them seen just once. Indicated treatment: randomized to nivolumab then ipilimumab (arm A) or the reverse (arm B). This specimen consisted of tumor tissue (inferred from file names), obtained from a patient given nivolumab and ipilimumab in sequence. These receptors were collected from a human donor with melanoma.

This chain uses TRBV11-3 with TRBJ2-5; D possibly uses TRBD1 or TRBD2 (5 bases each). V dropped 1 base and J dropped 4 bases, with 13 bases sitting between them. The CDR3 spans 15 residues. Looked up from germline, CDR1 is SGHNT and CDR2 is YENEEA. CDR3 in amino acids: CASSLGGTALETQYF. CDR3 DNA sequence: TGTGCCAGCAGCTTAGGGGGGACGGCTCTAGAGACCCAGTACTTC. The whole variable domain, filled in from reference TRBV11-3 and TRBJ2-5, reads EAGVVQSPRYKIIEKKQPVAFWCNPISGHNTLYWYLQNLGQGPELLIRYENEEAVDDSQLPKDRFSAERLKGVDSTLKIQPAELGDSAVYLCASSLGGTALETQYFGPGTRLLVL.

This clone was seen more than once but under ten times. The chain joins TRBV1 to TRBJ1-2; the table's D call, TRBD1, has no DNA check behind it. TRBV1 is described as a pseudogene. This CDR3 is 15 amino acids long. In DNA, the CDR3 is TGCGCCAGCAGCCAAGGTGCGCAGGGGGTGCGGGGCTACACCTTC. Protein product: CASSQGAQGVRGYTF.

In this sample, this clone turned up a few times. The chain couples TRBV9 to TRBJ1-1; D is unresolved. Trimming pared 4 bases from V and 1 base from J, leaving 8 bases between. CDR3 length: 13 amino acids. Germline CDR1 reads SGDLS; CDR2 reads YYNGEE. CDR3 loop: CASSLLPNTEAFF. CDR3 DNA sequence: TGTGCCAGCAGCTTATTACCGAACACTGAAGCTTTCTTT.

This clone was detected a few times. V and J are TRBV6-8 and TRBJ1-1, with D perhaps TRBD1 (5 bases). The CDR3 runs 15 residues. Germline CDR1 MNHGY, CDR2 SAAAGT. With 7 bases removed from V and 1 base from J, the gap between germline ends came to 16 bases. CDR3 DNA: TGTGCCAGCACCTATGCGGGGGTCGGGAACACTGAAGCTTTCTTT. It specifies CASTYAGVGNTEAFF.

This clone was found a few times. This rearrangement joins TRBV18 to TRBJ1-2; 8 nucleotides align to TRBD1. CDR3 length: 14 amino acids. Germline V lookup: CDR1 KGHSH, CDR2 LQKENI. V dropped 6 bases and J dropped 5; count of bases not matched to a gene: 8. The chain's CDR3 is CASSKTTGEYGYTF. For the CDR3, the DNA is TGTGCCAGCTCCAAAACGACAGGGGAATATGGCTACACCTTC.

This rearrangement joins TRBV6-8 to TRBJ2-3; 9 bases fit TRBD1. V lost 10 bases to trimming and J lost 4 bases; unmatched junction nucleotides: 12. Germline CDR1 is MNHGY and CDR2 is SAAAGT. This CDR3 has 15 residues. For the CDR3, the DNA is TGTGCCACCGCGTTGGGGACAGGGATGGCAGATACGCAGTATTTT. Translation gives CATALGTGMADTQYF.

This chain joins TRBV7-6 and TRBJ2-1, with D perhaps matching TRBD2 (7 bases). Between the trimmed V and J ends, which lost 5 bases and 6 bases, there was a span of 14 bases. Germline values: CDR1 SGHVS, CDR2 FNYEAQ. The CDR3 has 14 amino acids. CDR3 sequence reads: CASSPGRGSNEQFF. The CDR3 coding sequence is TGTGCCAGCAGCCCGGGGAGGGGGAGCAATGAGCAGTTCTTC.

The table lists this clone with many counts. The genes are TRBV11-3 and TRBJ1-2, with 8 bases lining up with TRBD1. The germline gives CDR1 SGHNT, CDR2 YENEEA. This CDR3 has 14 residues. Unmatched junction bases numbered 6, after V lost 5 bases and J lost 4 bases. The CDR3 reads CASSLGQDAYGYTF. The CDR3 nucleotides read TGTGCCAGCAGCCTGGGACAGGACGCCTATGGCTACACCTTC.

The chain is built from TRBV6-8 and TRBJ1-6, with D hard to call. The CDR3 contains 16 residues. Looked up from germline, CDR1 is MNHGY and CDR2 is SAAAGT. Trimming pared 6 bases from V and 0 bases from J, leaving 12 bases between. The CDR3 DNA sequence: TGTGCCAGCAGCCCCCAACAAAGCTCCTATAATTCACCCCTCCACTTT. Protein: CASSPQQSSYNSPLHF.

The table lists this clone with many counts. The chain couples TRBV11-3 to TRBJ2-7; 8 positions agree with TRBD2. V shed 3 bases and J 6 bases; nucleotides not matched to a gene: 7. Germline CDR1 SGHNT, CDR2 YENEEA. The CDR3 totals 14 residues. CDR3 in amino acids: CASSFGGASGEQYF. The CDR3 region has the DNA TGTGCCAGCAGCTTCGGGGGGGCCTCTGGCGAGCAGTACTTC. The full variable domain, completed using reference TRBV11-3 and TRBJ2-7, is EAGVVQSPRYKIIEKKQPVAFWCNPISGHNTLYWYLQNLGQGPELLIRYENEEAVDDSQLPKDRFSAERLKGVDSTLKIQPAELGDSAVYLCASSFGGASGEQYFGPGTRLTVT.